This TCR beta chain was observed in a study of blood T cells in healthy people across ages (dated by TCRdb to the mid-2010s). About the study as a whole: Template switching captured roughly one uniquely barcoded TCR beta cDNA molecule per two T cells in model experiments. Age-related changes in TCR beta repertoire diversity were measured in the study by deep sequencing normalized with unique cDNA molecular identifiers. Four age groups were formed from the donors: young (average approximately 16 years), middle-aged (around 40), aged (about 62) and long-lived (more than 75). The study analyzed two additional independent replicas of 1 million unique cDNA reads from the same blood draw for two donors, one aged 18 to 30 and one aged 80 or older. The full study reports these points: Conclusive comparison of naive and antigen-experienced compartments was prevented by the profiling of bulk unsorted PBMCs. Compared with the aged group, more naive CD4+ T cells, fewer expanded clones and increased TCR diversity were shown by the long-lived group, suggesting age selection. The CMV infection status of donors was not known, potentially confounding age-related changes in expanded clonotypes. Estimates of total diversity from one million sequenced T cells were regarded as lower bounds and underestimates. A strong correlation was found between observed TCR beta diversity and the percentage of naive T cells measured by flow cytometry. As age increased, observed TCR beta diversity per million T cells dropped in a roughly linear way, and a significant reduction was already evident by age about 40.

A remark on this clonotype: Its antigen has not been determined. No clone much larger than this one lies a single base away; base qualities are absent.

Libraries were built with 5' RACE. Instrument used: Illumina HiSeq 2500. The second PCR ran for about 7 to 11 cycles and used a J-beta primer mix along with a sample-barcoded 5' primer. A template-switch 5' adaptor carrying 12 random nucleotides introduced a unique molecular identifier onto each TCR beta cDNA molecule. At least 2.5 million CDR3-containing paired-end reads were obtained from each sample. All of the RNA was converted into first-strand cDNA using the Mint cDNA synthesis kit, with a TRBC-specific oligonucleotide serving as the primer. Following uracil-DNA glycosylase treatment, a first 18-cycle PCR with universal primers M1SS and BC2_uni_R was performed on all cDNA. Concerning the study's data processing: Normalization of each sample was performed by random selection of 1 million high-quality reads, each carrying a distinct molecular identifier. Reads with shared molecular identifiers were discarded instead of being binned into consensus sequences. MiTCR, run with a Q25 quality threshold and the strictest error-elimination algorithm, handled CDR3 identification, clonotype clustering and error correction. A nonparametric unseen species model with Euler transformation was used to estimate a lower bound on total TCR beta diversity. TCRdb handled the public reads itself, with Q25 trimming in fastp and clone calling in MiXCR, and kept productive beta chains. Rows with a matching CDR3 protein are joined into one entry that keeps the most common DNA and genes. The V and J calls and clone size come from TCRdb's table, not from the authors' own analysis. The sample profile shows approximately 900,000 distinct CDR3 sequences; 29% of them were found once. Of the sample, 9.5% to 13% is held by the ten largest clones.

The roughly 38 donors, aged about 6 to 95 years, were systemically healthy Caucasian individuals from Russia. Each donor gave about 9.7 milliliters of peripheral blood, drawn into EDTA-treated Vacutainer tubes. PBMCs were isolated by Ficoll-Paque density-gradient centrifugation, with at least 6 million obtained per sample. Trizol reagent was used to extract total RNA from the PBMCs, yielding at least 6 micrograms per sample. For every donor, an aliquot of PBMCs went through flow cytometry to measure the percentages of naive CD45RAhigh/CD27high T cells. Its CDR3 holds 16 amino acids, cysteine through phenylalanine. The retained sequence is limited to the CDR3, 48 bases, with the frame set at the first base. Trimming leaves V shorter by 4 bases and J shorter by 3 bases, with the junction holding 10 bases beyond the gene matches. Reading the germline V gene gives CDR1 SGDLS and CDR2 YYNGEE. A further study also used this sample, focusing on T cells of mothers and their children. Looking at the second paper: Nine systemically healthy Caucasian individuals served as donors, namely three mothers together with their six children. cDNA synthesis consumed the entire amount of extracted RNA, loaded at around 1.4 ug RNA in each 15 ul reaction. In the second PCR, the M1S primer added sample barcodes and 2-4 random nucleotides. Each mother yielded over 8 million TCR beta CDR3 reads and each child 2.5 million to 3 million reads. In both related and unrelated pairs, thymic selection shapes the output of TCR recombination in a similar way, with inherited differences having only a minor effect. Normalized repertoire overlap was always found to be slightly, but never significantly, higher in related mother-child pairs than in unrelated mother-child pairs. No persistent microchimeric T cell clones were detected, at a sensitivity of roughly 100 clones per million clonotypes. In the study, deep NGS was used to compare the TCR beta repertoires of mothers and children, and features distinguishing related mother-child pairs from unrelated individuals were sought. On average, the children were about 12 +/- 4 years old, while the mothers were about 37 +/- 4 years old. After adapter ligation was performed with NEBNext reagents, the libraries were sequenced on an Illumina HiSeq 2000 with 100+100 nt paired-end reads. To prevent cross-contamination, the mother and child libraries were prepared one month apart and sequenced in separate runs. Between about 500,000 and 2,100,000 distinct TCR beta clonotypes were identified per donor. Naive TCR beta clonotypes were estimated from low-frequency clonotypes matched to each donor's FACS-determined naive share, without sorting.

This clonotype originated in a woman aged 40 to 55 in good health. The specimen sequenced was blood. The sequence is built from TRBV9 and TRBJ2-1; 7 bases in the middle match TRBD2. Here the CDR3 is given as CASSLYSGDLYNEQFF. DNA sequence: TGTGCCAGCAGCTTATACAGCGGGGACCTCTACAATGAGCAGTTCTTC.